This TCR beta chain derives from a study of blood T cell repertoires in COVID-19. As for the study in general: PBMCs, B-cell-depleted T cells, or T cells were the source of the cDNA or gDNA that made up the material.

The table came from immunoSEQ multiplex PCR; TCRdb's copy has only in-frame clones and leaves some out. The table has 150,000 or so clones, roughly 85% seen once. V was pared by 2 bases and J by 4 bases, with 12 bases between. Germline V gene sequence: CDR1 MNHEY, CDR2 SVGAGI. The CDR3 runs to 15 residues. The V call is TRBV6-5, the J call TRBJ1-3; no firm D call. The sequenced material came from peripheral blood. The source of this sequence is a human donor with acute or convalescent COVID-19. The donor label of this sample is uncertain. The CDR3 sequence is CASSYAGRAGNTIYF. The CDR3 DNA reads TGTGCCAGCAGTTACGCCGGGAGGGCAGGAAACACCATATATTTT.